This T cell receptor (beta chain) derives from a study of post-analysis software for immune sequencing data. The overall study: Patients had relapsing-remitting, secondary progressive or progressive-relapsing multiple sclerosis; some lacked subtype. Study observations and caveats: Samples from one preparation batch, clustered by F measure, grouped strongly together. In patients, five or six TRBV segments were more frequent than in controls, with TRBV5-6, TRBV5-1 and TRBV20-1 among them. Significantly decreased normalized Chao1 diversity was recorded for multiple sclerosis patients relative to controls.

This clonotype appeared a few times. What it binds is not known. Prepared libraries of TCR beta cDNA carried unique molecular identifiers. Each batch of roughly 0.9 to 11 million T cells produced some 450,000 cDNA molecules. TCRdb recomputed calls from the PCR reads with MiXCR, one row per CDR3 protein. The sample records approximately 360,000 distinct CDR3 sequences, roughly 30% being singletons. Germline V gene lookup returns CDR1 LNHDA and CDR2 SQIVND (reference sequence). Trimming pared 7 bases from V and 1 base from J, leaving 14 bases between. There are 15 residues in the CDR3. The sequenced sample was blood. This clonotype was sampled from a girl aged 10-17 years with multiple sclerosis. The chain has TRBV19 and TRBJ2-4; D is perhaps TRBD1 or TRBD2 (5 bases each). The CDR3: CASTDVGAAKNIQYF. The DNA of the CDR3 is TGTGCCAGTACCGATGTCGGGGCTGCCAAAAACATTCAGTACTTC.